The 15 T cell receptor beta chains below come from one sample, sequenced in a study of response to subunit inactivated influenza vaccine. TCRdb recomputed calls from the RT-PCR reads with MiXCR, one row per CDR3 protein. Found here are 450,000 to 500,000 distinct CDR3 sequences, 11% of them singletons; the top ten hold over 9.5%. The sequencing used PBMCs from blood, collected 40 to 50 days after vaccination. Every receptor here comes from a man aged 50 to 60 who received an inactivated influenza vaccine.

In its sample, this clonotype was seen many times. The chain combines TRBV28 with TRBJ1-3; 8 bases agree with TRBD1. Germline CDR1 and CDR2: MDHEN and SYDVKM. V lost 2 bases and J lost 4; bases outside the gene matches: 7. There are 16 residues in the CDR3. The CDR3 nucleotides are TGTGCCAGCAGTTTAGGACAGGGTCTATCAGGAAACACCATATATTTT. Translation gives CASSLGQGLSGNTIYF.

This clonotype was seen many times. The chain employs TRBV20-1 and TRBJ2-6; 7 bases align to TRBD2. V lost 1 base to trimming and J lost 2 bases; unmatched junction nucleotides: 2. Germline values: CDR1 DFQATT, CDR2 SNEGSKA (reference sequence). The CDR3 is made up of 15 amino acids. In nucleotides, the CDR3 is TGCAGTGCTAGAGTGGGGACTACTGGGGCCAACGTCCTGACTTTC. The encoded protein is CSARVGTTGANVLTF.

This clonotype was observed a few times. The rearrangement joins TRBV15 to TRBJ2-1; the D gene is possibly TRBD1 (5 bases). The CDR3 covers 17 residues. The V end was cut by 5 bases, the J end by 0 bases, with 17 bases between. The V gene's germline CDR1 is LNHNV and CDR2 YYDKDF (reference sequence). The CDR3 nucleotides are TGTGCCACCAGCGGGCAGGGATCGGCGAGCTCCTACAATGAGCAGTTCTTC. This gives the protein CATSGQGSASSYNEQFF.

This clonotype appeared a few times. This chain connects TRBV12-3 or TRBV12-4 to TRBJ1-1; 7 nucleotides agree with TRBD1. The CDR3 covers 13 residues. The V segment lost 6 bases and the J segment 5 bases; nucleotides outside the gene matches: 6. CDR3 DNA: TGTGCCAGCAGGTATGGACAGGCAACTGAAGCTTTCTTT. It encodes CASRYGQATEAFF.

This clonotype was counted a few times. The chain joins TRBV11-2 to TRBJ2-1; TRBD2 matches 11 bases. The junction had 9 bases not matched to a gene; V was cut back by 5 bases and J by 9 bases. CDR1 and CDR2 (germline): SGHAT, FQNNGV. CDR3 size: 15 residues. The CDR3 sequence is CASSVTSGGPGEQFF. CDR3 DNA: TGTGCCAGCAGCGTAACTAGCGGGGGCCCCGGTGAGCAGTTCTTC.

The V gene is TRBV20-1, the J gene TRBJ2-6; D uncertain. The CDR3 has 15 amino acids. Trimming cost V 1 base and J 0 bases, with 7 bases left between them. CDR1 is DFQATT, CDR2 SNEGSKA, per germline (reference sequence). In DNA, the CDR3 is TGCAGTGCTAGAGGGTTGAGCTCTGGGGCCAACGTCCTGACTTTC. Amino acids: CSARGLSSGANVLTF.

The chain combines TRBV5-1 with TRBJ1-2; unclear D gene. The CDR3 covers 15 residues. Trimming took off 4 bases at V and 3 bases at J, with 16 bases between the two ends. Germline V gene data show CDR1 as SGHRS and CDR2 as YFSETQ. The CDR3 here is CASSPGELLDYGYTF. The DNA for the CDR3 is TGCGCCAGCAGCCCCGGGGAGCTTCTCGACTATGGCTACACCTTC.

Ten or more counts support this clonotype. V usage is TRBV12-3 or TRBV12-4 and J usage is TRBJ2-3; D not resolved. Between the trimmed V and J ends, which lost 4 bases and 2 bases, there was a span of 13 bases. The CDR3 extends over 15 amino acids. The CDR3 region is CASSSGPTITDTQYF. The CDR3 coding sequence is TGTGCCAGCAGTTCCGGGCCTACCATCACAGATACGCAGTATTTT.

This clonotype has ten or more counts. This chain connects TRBV29-1 to TRBJ1-2; D uncertain. V lost 4 bases to trimming and J lost 4 bases, with 13 bases between them. This CDR3 is built from 13 residues. The germline V gene encodes CDR1 SQVTM and CDR2 ANQGSEA. DNA of the CDR3: TGCAGCGTTGGGGAACTCAGTGGCTATGGCTACACCTTC. It is translated as CSVGELSGYGYTF.

Only a few counts were recorded for this clonotype. The chain joins TRBV7-2 to TRBJ1-1, with a tentative D call TRBD1 (5 bases). The CDR3 is made up of 11 amino acids. From germline, CDR1 is SGHTA and CDR2 FQGNSA. V gave up 8 bases and J gave up 8 bases, with 12 bases separating them. The CDR3 region has the DNA TGTGCCAGCCTCTGGGGCACAGAAGCTTTCTTT. Its protein is CASLWGTEAFF.

This clonotype was picked up many times. V usage is TRBV20-1 and J usage is TRBJ2-1; 7 bases agree with TRBD2. V lost 6 bases to trimming and J lost 8 bases; unmatched junction nucleotides: 13. There are 14 residues in the CDR3. Looked up from germline, CDR1 is DFQATT and CDR2 is SNEGSKA (reference sequence). The CDR3 sequence: CSARPPGGSDEQFF. The CDR3 DNA reads as TGCAGTGCCCGTCCCCCCGGGGGGAGCGATGAGCAGTTCTTC.

This clonotype was observed a handful of times. This sequence joins TRBV5-1 and TRBJ2-2; D not resolved. Germline assignment: CDR1 SGHRS and CDR2 YFSETQ. V was pared by 0 bases and J by 3 bases, with 9 bases between. The CDR3 runs to 15 residues. CDR3: CASSLGRSYTGELFF. Written as DNA, the CDR3 is TGCGCCAGCAGCTTGGGCAGGTCTTACACCGGGGAGCTGTTTTTT.

This clonotype was observed a few times. This sequence joins TRBV4-3 and TRBJ2-3, with D tentatively TRBD1 (5 bases). Trimming removed 0 bases from V and 7 bases from J, with 11 bases in between. CDR3 size: 14 residues. Germline CDR1 reads LGHNA; CDR2 reads YSLEER. CDR3 sequence: CASSQDVRTHTQYF. The DNA for the CDR3 is TGCGCCAGCAGCCAAGATGTTAGGACACATACGCAGTATTTT.

The sample holds a few counts of this clonotype. This chain uses TRBV7-8 with TRBJ2-7; possibly TRBD2 for D (5 bases). Trimming shortened V by 3 bases and J by 1 base, and 10 bases separated the two germline ends. Germline V lookup: CDR1 SGHVS, CDR2 FQNEAQ. This CDR3 comprises 14 residues. This CDR3 is CASSFEGPSYEQYF. CDR3 sequence (DNA): TGTGCCAGCAGCTTCGAGGGCCCTTCCTACGAGCAGTACTTC.

This chain connects TRBV24-1 to TRBJ2-1, with 10 bases identical to TRBD2. Germline V gene sequence: CDR1 KGHDR, CDR2 SFDVKD. With 4 bases clipped from V and 5 bases from J, the junction kept 4 bases outside the gene matches. The CDR3 spans 15 residues. The CDR3 region is CATSDSGLANNEQFF. Written as DNA, the CDR3 is TGTGCCACCAGTGACTCGGGACTAGCGAACAATGAGCAGTTCTTC.